The 15 T cell receptor beta chains listed next were all sequenced from one sample in a study of T cell changes during pregnancy in multiple sclerosis. TCRdb keeps only in-frame clones here, not all; method: immunoSEQ multiplex PCR. The sample holds 55,000 to 75,000 clones, about nine tenths seen once. Sequences were derived from peripheral blood, sampled in the third trimester of pregnancy. The receptor set was obtained from a female donor in good health, enrolled as a control in a pregnancy study.

The V gene is TRBV21-1, the J gene TRBJ2-7; the D call in the table, TRBD2, was not verified against the DNA. TRBV21-1 is designated a pseudogene. The CDR3 totals 16 residues. The CDR3 protein is CASSRELAGRSYEQYF. CDR3 in DNA: TGTGCCAGCAGCCGAGAGCTAGCGGGGCGCTCCTACGAGCAGTACTTC.

V gene TRBV5-1 combines with J gene TRBJ2-1; TRBD2 matches at 12 bases. The CDR3 is made up of 20 amino acids. From germline, CDR1 is SGHRS and CDR2 YFSETQ. Trimming removed 5 bases from V and 8 bases from J; junction bases left unmatched: 23. CDR3 in amino acids: CASRARVGQGWLAGGYEQFF. The CDR3, as DNA: TGCGCCAGCAGAGCCCGCGTTGGACAGGGGTGGCTAGCGGGAGGGTATGAGCAGTTCTTC.

The chain employs TRBV27 and TRBJ1-1; D uncertain. The germline V gene has CDR1 MNHEY and CDR2 SMNVEV (reference sequence). Trimming pared 3 bases from V and 9 bases from J, leaving 11 bases between. The CDR3 runs 12 residues. The CDR3 reads CASSFEGQKAFF. In DNA, the CDR3 is TGTGCCAGCAGTTTTGAGGGTCAGAAAGCTTTCTTT.

The chain is built from TRBV19 and TRBJ2-1; 9 nucleotides align to TRBD1. Germline V lookup: CDR1 LNHDA, CDR2 SQIVND (reference sequence). V shed 10 bases and J 5 bases; nucleotides not matched to a gene: 15. The CDR3 runs to 16 residues. CDR3 sequence reads: CATRLFGTGRNNEQFF. The DNA of the CDR3 is TGTGCCACTCGCCTATTCGGGACAGGGAGGAACAATGAGCAGTTCTTC.

This clone has just a few counts. V gene TRBV5-1 combines with J gene TRBJ2-2; D call uncertain. With 3 bases removed from V and 8 bases from J, the gap between germline ends came to 14 bases. This CDR3 spans 14 amino acids. Germline V CDR1 and CDR2: SGHRS, YFSETQ. CDR3 amino acids: CASSSPSITGELFF. The CDR3 DNA follows: TGCGCCAGCAGCTCCCCTTCGATCACAGGGGAGCTGTTTTTT.

V is TRBV19 and J is TRBJ1-1; weak D call: TRBD1 (6 bases). This CDR3 spans 13 amino acids. Germline CDR1 and CDR2: LNHDA and SQIVND (reference sequence). V gave up 4 bases and J gave up 3 bases, with 9 bases separating them. CDR3 protein: CASSTRQDTEAFF. CDR3 nucleotides: TGTGCCAGTAGTACCAGACAGGACACTGAAGCTTTCTTT.

The CDR3 is CASSLSFGTSPQETQYF. DNA of the CDR3: TGCGCCAGCAGCTTGTCGTTCGGCACTAGCCCCCAAGAGACCCAGTACTTC. The chain links TRBV5-1 to TRBJ2-5; possibly TRBD2 for D (6 bases). Germline V lookup: CDR1 SGHRS, CDR2 YFSETQ. V shed 1 base and J shed 1 base, with 17 bases lying between them. The CDR3 consists of 17 residues.

This chain uses TRBV6-5 with TRBJ1-2; weak D call: TRBD1 (6 bases). V dropped 0 bases and J dropped 5 bases, with 13 bases sitting between them. Germline V gene data show CDR1 as MNHEY and CDR2 as SVGAGI. CDR3 length: 15 residues. The CDR3 bases are TGTGCCAGCAGTTACTCCGAGGGGGATTGGTATGGCTACACCTTC. Protein product: CASSYSEGDWYGYTF.

The chain is built from TRBV2 and TRBJ1-1; D unresolved. In germline, CDR1 is SNHLY, CDR2 FYNNEI. V shed 2 bases and J shed 2 bases, with 9 bases lying between them. This CDR3 has 14 residues. CDR3 in amino acids: CASSELGSNTEAFF. The CDR3 bases are TGTGCCAGCAGTGAATTGGGCAGTAACACTGAAGCTTTCTTT.

The V call is TRBV6-6, the J call TRBJ1-1; tentatively, D is TRBD1 (5 bases). V was clipped by 2 bases and J by 4 bases, with 8 bases between them. Germline-derived CDR1 and CDR2 are MNHNY and SVGAGI (reference sequence). The length of the CDR3 is 13 residues. The DNA of the CDR3 is TGTGCCAGCAGTTACCAGGGATCCACTGAAGCTTTCTTT. This translates into CASSYQGSTEAFF.

The chain links TRBV6-4 to TRBJ2-3; tentatively, D is TRBD2 (6 bases). Between the trimmed V and J ends, which lost 2 bases and 5 bases, there was a span of 11 bases. The CDR3 extends over 14 amino acids. CDR1 is MRHNA, CDR2 SNTAGT, per germline. The CDR3 region is CASSDRLGIDTQYF. The CDR3 region has the DNA TGTGCCAGCAGTGACCGACTAGGAATAGATACGCAGTATTTT.

The chain has TRBV5-1 and TRBJ2-7, with a possible D match to TRBD2 (6 bases). This CDR3 is built from 15 residues. V lost 3 bases, J lost 3 bases, and 16 bases lay in between. Germline V gene lookup returns CDR1 SGHRS and CDR2 YFSETQ. DNA of the CDR3: TGCGCCAGCAGCTGGGCCGGGGACTCGTTCTACGAGCAGTACTTC. Translated: CASSWAGDSFYEQYF.

V usage is TRBV9 and J usage is TRBJ1-1; tentative D call: TRBD1 (5 bases). V shed 4 bases and J shed 3 bases, with 13 bases lying between them. CDR3 size: 14 residues. The germline CDR1 and CDR2 sequences are SGDLS and YYNGEE. CDR3 in amino acids: CASSTRGSDTEAFF. The CDR3 region has the DNA TGTGCCAGCAGCACAAGGGGAAGCGACACTGAAGCTTTCTTT.

This rearrangement joins TRBV28 to TRBJ1-5; TRBD1 agrees at 8 bases. The CDR3 loop spans 14 amino acids. Germline V gene lookup returns CDR1 MDHEN and CDR2 SYDVKM. V lost 7 bases, J lost 7 bases, and 9 bases stayed unmatched. In DNA form, the CDR3 reads TGTGCCAGCAAGCTACAGGGGGTTAGCCAGCCCCAGCATTTT. Protein sequence: CASKLQGVSQPQHF.

V and J are TRBV14 and TRBJ2-7; 8 nucleotides match TRBD1. V shed 6 bases, J shed 6 bases, and the junction held 7 bases outside the gene matches. The length of the CDR3 is 13 residues. Germline V lookup: CDR1 SGHDN, CDR2 FVKESK. CDR3: CASSPGGVAEQYF. The CDR3 bases are TGTGCCAGCAGTCCAGGGGGCGTAGCCGAGCAGTACTTC.